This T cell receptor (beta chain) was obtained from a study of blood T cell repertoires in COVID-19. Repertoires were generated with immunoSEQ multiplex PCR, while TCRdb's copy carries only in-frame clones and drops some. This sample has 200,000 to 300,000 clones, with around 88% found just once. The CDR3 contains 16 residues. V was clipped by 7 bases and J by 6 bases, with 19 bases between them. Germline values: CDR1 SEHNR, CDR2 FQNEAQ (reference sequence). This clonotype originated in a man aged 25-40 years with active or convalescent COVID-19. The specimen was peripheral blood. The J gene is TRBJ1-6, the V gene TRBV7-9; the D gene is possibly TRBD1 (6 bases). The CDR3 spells CASNTPKDSFNSPLHF. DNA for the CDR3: TGTGCCAGCAATACCCCGAAGGACAGTTTTAATTCACCCCTCCACTTT.